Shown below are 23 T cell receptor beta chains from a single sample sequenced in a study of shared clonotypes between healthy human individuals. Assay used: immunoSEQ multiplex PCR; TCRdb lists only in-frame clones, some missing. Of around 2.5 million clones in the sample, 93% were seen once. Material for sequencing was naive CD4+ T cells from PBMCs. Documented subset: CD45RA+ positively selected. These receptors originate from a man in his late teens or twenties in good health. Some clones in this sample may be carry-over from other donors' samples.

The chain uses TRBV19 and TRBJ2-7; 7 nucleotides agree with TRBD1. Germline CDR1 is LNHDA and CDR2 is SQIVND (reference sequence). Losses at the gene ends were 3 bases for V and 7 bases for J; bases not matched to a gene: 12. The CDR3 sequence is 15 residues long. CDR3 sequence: CASSITGDPSGEQYF. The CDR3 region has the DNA TGTGCCAGTAGTATCACAGGGGACCCCTCGGGAGAGCAGTACTTC. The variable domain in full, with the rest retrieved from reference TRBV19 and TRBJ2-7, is DGGITQSPKYLFRKEGQNVTLSCEQNLNHDAMYWYRQDPGQGLRLIYYSQIVNDFQKGDIAEGYSVSREKKESFPLTVTSAQKNPTAFYLCASSITGDPSGEQYFGPGTRLTVT.

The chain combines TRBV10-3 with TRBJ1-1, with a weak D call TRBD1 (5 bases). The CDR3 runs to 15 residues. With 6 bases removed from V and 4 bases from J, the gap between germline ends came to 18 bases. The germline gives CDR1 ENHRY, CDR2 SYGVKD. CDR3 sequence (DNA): TGTGCCATCAGCCCCGGGACGGGGAAGGTCACTGAAGCTTTCTTT. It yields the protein CAISPGTGKVTEAFF.

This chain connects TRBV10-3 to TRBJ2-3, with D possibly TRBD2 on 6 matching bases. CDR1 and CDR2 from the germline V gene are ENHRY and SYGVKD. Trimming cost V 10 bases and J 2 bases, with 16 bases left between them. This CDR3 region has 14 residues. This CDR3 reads CATNIAEDTDTQYF. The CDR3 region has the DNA TGTGCCACGAACATAGCGGAAGACACAGATACGCAGTATTTT.

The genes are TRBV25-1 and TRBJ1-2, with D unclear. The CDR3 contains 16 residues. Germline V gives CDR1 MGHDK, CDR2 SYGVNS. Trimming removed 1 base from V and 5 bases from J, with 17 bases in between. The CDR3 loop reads CASSEFRSGNRYGYTF. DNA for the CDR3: TGTGCCAGCAGTGAATTTCGCTCTGGGAATAGGTATGGCTACACCTTC.

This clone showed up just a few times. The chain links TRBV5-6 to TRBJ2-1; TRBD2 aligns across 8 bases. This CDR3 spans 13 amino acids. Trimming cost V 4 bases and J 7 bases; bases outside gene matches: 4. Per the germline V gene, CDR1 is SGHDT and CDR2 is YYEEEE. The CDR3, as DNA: TGTGCCAGCAGCCCGGGAGGGCGGAATGAGCAGTTCTTC. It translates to CASSPGGRNEQFF.

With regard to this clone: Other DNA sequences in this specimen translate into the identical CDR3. The CDR3, as DNA: TGTGCCAGCAGCCTAGGACTCACAGATACGCAGTATTTT. Translating gives CASSLGLTDTQYF. The chain couples TRBV7-7 to TRBJ2-3; D may be TRBD2 (5 bases). This CDR3 has 13 amino acids. The V end was cut by 5 bases, the J end by 2 bases, with 8 bases between. Germline CDR1 reads SSHAT; CDR2 reads FNYEAQ (reference sequence).

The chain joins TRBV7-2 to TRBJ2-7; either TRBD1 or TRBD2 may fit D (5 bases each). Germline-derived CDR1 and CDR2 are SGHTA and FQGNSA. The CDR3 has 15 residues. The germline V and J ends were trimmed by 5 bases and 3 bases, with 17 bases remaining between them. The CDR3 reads CASSPMGGTGYEQYF. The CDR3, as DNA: TGTGCCAGCAGCCCTATGGGTGGGACGGGCTACGAGCAGTACTTC.

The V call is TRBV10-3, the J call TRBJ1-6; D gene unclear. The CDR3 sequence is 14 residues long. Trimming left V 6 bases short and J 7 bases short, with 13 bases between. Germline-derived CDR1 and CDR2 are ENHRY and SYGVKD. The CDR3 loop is CAIRHSLFNSPLHF. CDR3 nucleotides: TGTGCCATCAGACACTCCCTATTCAATTCACCCCTCCACTTT.

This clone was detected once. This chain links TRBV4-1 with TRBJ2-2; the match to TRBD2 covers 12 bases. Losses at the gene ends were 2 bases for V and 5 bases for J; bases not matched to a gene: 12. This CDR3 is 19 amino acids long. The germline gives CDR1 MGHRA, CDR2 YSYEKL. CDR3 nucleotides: TGCGCCAGCAGCCAACCTGTGGGGCTAGCGGGAGGGCGGACCGGGGAGCTGTTTTTT. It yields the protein CASSQPVGLAGGRTGELFF.

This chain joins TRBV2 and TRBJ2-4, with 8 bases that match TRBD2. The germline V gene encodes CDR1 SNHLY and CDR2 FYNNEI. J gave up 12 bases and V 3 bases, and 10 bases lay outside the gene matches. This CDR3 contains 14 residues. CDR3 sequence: CASSEGAGGVAQYF. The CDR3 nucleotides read TGTGCCAGCAGTGAGGGGGCGGGAGGTGTGGCTCAGTACTTC.

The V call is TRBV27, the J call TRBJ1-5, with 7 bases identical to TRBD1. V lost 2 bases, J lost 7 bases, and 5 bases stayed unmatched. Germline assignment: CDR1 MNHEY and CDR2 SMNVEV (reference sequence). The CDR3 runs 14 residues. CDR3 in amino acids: CASSLQGGRQPQHF. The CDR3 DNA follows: TGTGCCAGCAGTTTACAGGGGGGTAGGCAGCCCCAGCATTTT.

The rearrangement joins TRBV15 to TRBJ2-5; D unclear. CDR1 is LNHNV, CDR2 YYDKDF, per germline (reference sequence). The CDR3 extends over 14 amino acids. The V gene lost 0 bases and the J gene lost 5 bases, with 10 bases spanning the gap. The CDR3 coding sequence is TGTGCCACCAGCAGAGAAAGGGTTTCGGAGACCCAGTACTTC. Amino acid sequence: CATSRERVSETQYF.

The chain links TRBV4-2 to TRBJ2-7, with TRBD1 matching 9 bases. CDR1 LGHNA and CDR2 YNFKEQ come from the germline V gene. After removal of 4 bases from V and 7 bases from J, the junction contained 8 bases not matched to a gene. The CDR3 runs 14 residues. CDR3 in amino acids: CASSRAGTGREQYF. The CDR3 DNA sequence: TGTGCCAGCAGCCGAGCCGGGACAGGGAGGGAGCAGTACTTC.

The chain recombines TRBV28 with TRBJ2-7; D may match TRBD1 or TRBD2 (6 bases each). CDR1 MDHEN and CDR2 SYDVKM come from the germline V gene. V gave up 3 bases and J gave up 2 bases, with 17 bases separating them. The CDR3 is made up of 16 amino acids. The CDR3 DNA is TGTGCCAGCAGTTTTGTGGGGGGCGCACATGCCTACGAGCAGTACTTC. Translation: CASSFVGGAHAYEQYF.

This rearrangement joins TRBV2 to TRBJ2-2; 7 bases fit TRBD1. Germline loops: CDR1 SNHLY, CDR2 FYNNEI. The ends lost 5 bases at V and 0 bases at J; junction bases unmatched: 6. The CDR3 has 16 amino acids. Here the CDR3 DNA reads TGTGCCAGCAGTCCTAACAGGGGTCCGAACACCGGGGAGCTGTTTTTT. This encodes CASSPNRGPNTGELFF.

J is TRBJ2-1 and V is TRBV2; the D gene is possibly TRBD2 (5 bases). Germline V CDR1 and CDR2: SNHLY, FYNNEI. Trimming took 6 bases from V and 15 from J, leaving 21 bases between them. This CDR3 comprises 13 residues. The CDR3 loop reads CASRAVGAGDRFF. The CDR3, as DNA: TGTGCCAGCAGGGCGGTGGGAGCCGGCGATCGGTTCTTC.

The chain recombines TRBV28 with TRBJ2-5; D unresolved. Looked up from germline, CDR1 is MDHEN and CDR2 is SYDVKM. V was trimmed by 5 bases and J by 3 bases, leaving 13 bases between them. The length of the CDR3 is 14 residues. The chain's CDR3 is CASSPTGRKETQYF. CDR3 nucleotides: TGTGCCAGCAGTCCAACTGGAAGAAAAGAGACCCAGTACTTC.

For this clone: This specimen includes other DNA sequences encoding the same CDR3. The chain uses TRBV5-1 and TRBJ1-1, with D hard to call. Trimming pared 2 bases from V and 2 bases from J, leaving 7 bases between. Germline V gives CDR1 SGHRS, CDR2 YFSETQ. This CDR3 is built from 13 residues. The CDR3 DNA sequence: TGCGCCAGCAGCTTATCCAAAAACACTGAAGCTTTCTTT. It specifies CASSLSKNTEAFF.

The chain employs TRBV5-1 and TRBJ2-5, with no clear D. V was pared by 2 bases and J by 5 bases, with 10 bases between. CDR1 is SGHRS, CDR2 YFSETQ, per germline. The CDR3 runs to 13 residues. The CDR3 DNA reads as TGCGCCAGCAGCTTAAGGTTGGCGGAGACCCAGTACTTC. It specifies CASSLRLAETQYF.

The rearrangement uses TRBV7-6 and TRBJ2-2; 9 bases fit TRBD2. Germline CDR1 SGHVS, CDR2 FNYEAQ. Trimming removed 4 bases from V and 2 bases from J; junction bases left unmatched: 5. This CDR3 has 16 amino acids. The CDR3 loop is CASSSRTSDNTGELFF. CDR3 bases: TGTGCCAGCAGCTCCAGGACTAGCGACAACACCGGGGAGCTGTTTTTT.

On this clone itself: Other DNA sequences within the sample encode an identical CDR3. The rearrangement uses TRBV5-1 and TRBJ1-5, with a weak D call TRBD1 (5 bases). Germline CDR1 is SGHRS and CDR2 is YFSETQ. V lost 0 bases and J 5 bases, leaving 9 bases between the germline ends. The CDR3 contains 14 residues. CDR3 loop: CASSLGGQYQPQHF. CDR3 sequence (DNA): TGCGCCAGCAGCTTGGGGGGCCAGTATCAGCCCCAGCATTTT.

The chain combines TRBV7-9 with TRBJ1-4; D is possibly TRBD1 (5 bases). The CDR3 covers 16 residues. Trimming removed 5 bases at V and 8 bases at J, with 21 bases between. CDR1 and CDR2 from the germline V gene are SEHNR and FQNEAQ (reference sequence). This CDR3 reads CASSPPLQGVGEKLFF. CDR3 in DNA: TGTGCCAGCAGCCCCCCTCTTCAGGGTGTAGGAGAAAAACTGTTTTTT.

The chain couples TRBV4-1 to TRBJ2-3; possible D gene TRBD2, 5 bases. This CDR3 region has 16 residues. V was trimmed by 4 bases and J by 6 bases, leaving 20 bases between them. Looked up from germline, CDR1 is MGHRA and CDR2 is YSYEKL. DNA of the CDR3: TGCGCCAGCAGCCTCCGCGGGTCGGCAGCCGACGATACGCAGTATTTT. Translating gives CASSLRGSAADDTQYF.